Listed below are T cell receptor beta chains from one sample, sequenced in a study of cytomegalovirus exposure and HLA in healthy donors. The repertoire was sequenced with immunoSEQ multiplex PCR; TCRdb's copy has only in-frame clones and lacks some. The top ten clones hold 0.95% to 1.5% of a sample with about 190,000 clones, 75% to 90% of them seen once. The sample was PBMCs. These receptor sequences come from a boy aged 2-9 years in good health and CMV-seronegative. CDR3s include the opening cysteine and the closing phenylalanine or tryptophan. D genes are given only for firm matches. Size is stated for part of the rows, as once, few or many counts, or as a class when the clone is expanded.

TRBJ2-7,NA,TRBV6-1,NA,CASSEQGGNAYEQYF,TGTGCCAGCAGTGAACAGGGGGGAAACGCCTACGAGCAGTACTTC
TRBJ2-5,NA,TRBV7-9,NA,CASSLVKQSQETQYF,TGTGCCAGCAGCTTAGTAAAACAGTCCCAAGAGACCCAGTACTTC
TRBJ1-1,TRBD1,TRBV6-1,NA,CASKETGAMNTEAFF,TGTGCCAGCAAAGAGACAGGGGCTATGAACACTGAAGCTTTCTTT
TRBJ1-1,NA,TRBV18,once,CASSTSGGYTEAFF,TGTGCCAGCTCAACGAGCGGGGGGTACACTGAAGCTTTCTTT
TRBJ2-5,NA,TRBV7-6,NA,CASSRRPLQETQYF,TGTGCCAGCAGCCGGAGACCACTCCAAGAGACCCAGTACTTC
TRBJ1-1,TRBD1,TRBV5-1,NA,CASSSDPTGRVTEAFF,TGCGCCAGCAGCTCAGACCCGACAGGGCGGGTCACTGAAGCTTTCTTT
TRBJ1-2,NA,TRBV5-4,NA,CASGRGADGYTF,TGTGCCAGCGGGAGGGGCGCGGATGGCTACACCTTC
TRBJ1-1,NA,TRBV28,NA,CASSWGGNENTEAFF,TGTGCCAGCAGTTGGGGGGGGAATGAGAACACTGAAGCTTTCTTT
TRBJ2-1,TRBD1,TRBV5-6,NA,CASSFTGGSRNEQFF,TGTGCCAGCAGCTTTACAGGGGGCTCTAGGAATGAGCAGTTCTTC
TRBJ1-1,NA,TRBV9,NA,CASSVGSNNEAFF,TGTGCCAGCAGCGTAGGCAGTAACAATGAAGCTTTCTTT
TRBJ1-2,TRBD1,TRBV19,NA,CASTLQGTNYGYTF,TGTGCCAGTACCTTACAGGGGACAAACTATGGCTACACCTTC
TRBJ2-7,TRBD2,TRBV30,NA,CAWSPRSGSSYEQYF,TGTGCCTGGAGCCCAAGGAGCGGGAGCTCCTACGAGCAGTACTTC
TRBJ2-3,NA,TRBV11-1,once,CASSLEQGHRQYF,TGTGCCAGCAGCTTAGAGCAGGGACACAGACAGTATTTT
TRBJ2-7,NA,TRBV11-2,NA,CASSPLTGGLGSEQYF,TGTGCCAGCAGCCCCCTCACCGGGGGACTCGGCTCCGAGCAGTACTTC
TRBJ1-1,TRBD1,TRBV5-6,once,CASRPQGAVTEAFF,TGTGCCAGCAGACCTCAGGGGGCAGTCACTGAAGCTTTCTTT
TRBJ1-1,NA,TRBV6-5,NA,CASSYSQGAEAFF,TGTGCCAGCAGTTACTCCCAGGGTGCTGAAGCTTTCTTT
TRBJ2-1,TRBD2,TRBV11-2,NA,CASSYQAGGAGNEQFF,TGTGCCAGCAGCTACCAAGCGGGGGGGGCCGGAAATGAGCAGTTCTTC
TRBJ2-7,TRBD2,TRBV15,NA,CPRGGPYEQYF,TGCCCTCGGGGGGGACCCTACGAGCAGTACTTC
TRBJ1-1,NA,TRBV7-9,few,CASSLQGTYTEAFF,TGTGCCAGCAGCTTACAGGGGACGTACACTGAAGCTTTCTTT
TRBJ2-1,TRBD1,TRBV7-6,NA,CASSDWDRGHNEQFF,TGTGCCAGCAGTGACTGGGACAGGGGGCACAATGAGCAGTTCTTC
TRBJ1-2,NA,TRBV30,NA,CAWIQDYGYTF,TGTGCCTGGATTCAGGACTATGGCTACACCTTC
TRBJ1-1,NA,TRBV4-3,few,CASSQDIGMNTEAFF,TGCGCCAGCAGCCAAGATATCGGTATGAACACTGAAGCTTTCTTT
TRBJ2-1,NA,TRBV19,NA,CASSIAGITYNEQFF,TGTGCCAGTAGTATCGCAGGGATCACCTACAATGAGCAGTTCTTC
TRBJ1-1,TRBD1,TRBV5-1,NA,CASSFGQGSLVEAFF,TGCGCCAGCAGCTTTGGACAGGGCAGTTTAGTGGAAGCTTTCTTT
TRBJ2-1,TRBD2,TRBV19,NA,CASSQRERSYNEQFF,TGTGCCAGTAGTCAGCGGGAGAGGTCCTACAATGAGCAGTTCTTC
TRBJ1-2,NA,TRBV19,NA,CASNPKDYYGYTF,TGTGCCAGTAACCCAAAGGACTACTATGGCTACACCTTC
TRBJ1-2,NA,TRBV11-2,NA,CASSFSVGARDYGYTF,TGTGCCAGCAGCTTTTCAGTTGGGGCAAGGGACTATGGCTACACCTTC
TRBJ1-1,NA,TRBV6-5,NA,CASSYRTRGTEAFF,TGTGCCAGCAGTTACCGGACTCGGGGGACTGAAGCTTTCTTT
TRBJ2-3,TRBD2,TRBV6-6,NA,CASSPRPGGASDTQYF,TGTGCCAGCAGTCCCCGGCCGGGGGGAGCTTCAGATACGCAGTATTTT
TRBJ2-1,TRBD2,TRBV7-2,NA,CASSPRGGQGIGDEQFF,TGTGCCAGCAGCCCCCGGGGGGGGCAGGGGATTGGGGATGAGCAGTTCTTC
TRBJ1-1,NA,TRBV5-4,few,CASSLGSGTEAFF,TGTGCCAGCAGCTTAGGTTCGGGCACTGAAGCTTTCTTT
TRBJ1-1,NA,TRBV27,once,CASSPIRVIRNTEAFF,TGTGCCAGCAGTCCGATCCGGGTCATTAGGAACACTGAAGCTTTCTTT
TRBJ2-5,TRBD2,TRBV5-4,NA,CASSLDGSGKETQYF,TGTGCCAGCAGCTTGGATGGTAGCGGGAAAGAGACCCAGTACTTC
TRBJ2-6,TRBD1,TRBV7-8,NA,CASSLGTGRSGANVLTF,TGTGCCAGCAGCTTAGGGACAGGGAGGTCTGGGGCCAACGTCCTGACTTTC
TRBJ2-1,TRBD1,TRBV30,NA,CAWSRDRVYNEQFF,TGTGCCTGGAGTAGGGACAGGGTTTACAATGAGCAGTTCTTC
TRBJ2-1,NA,TRBV7-6,NA,CASSLDDRSSYNEQFF,TGTGCCAGCAGCCTGGATGACAGGAGCTCCTACAATGAGCAGTTCTTC
TRBJ1-2,TRBD1,TRBV7-8,NA,CASSAGQGWGYTF,TGTGCCAGCAGCGCTGGACAGGGCTGGGGCTACACCTTC
TRBJ2-7,TRBD2,TRBV6-5,NA,CASSPGTSGRNEQYF,TGTGCCAGCAGCCCCGGGACTAGCGGGCGGAACGAGCAGTACTTC
TRBJ1-2,NA,TRBV7-9,NA,CASSMAGSDGYTF,TGTGCCAGCAGCATGGCAGGGTCGGATGGCTACACCTTC
TRBJ2-2,TRBD2,TRBV9,few,CASSEREGPTGELFF,TGTGCCAGCAGCGAGCGGGAGGGCCCAACCGGGGAGCTGTTTTTT
TRBJ1-2,NA,TRBV7-9,once,CAISGTGFGGYTF,TGTGCCATCTCCGGAACAGGATTTGGTGGCTACACCTTC
TRBJ2-1,TRBD2,TRBV28,NA,CASSSITSGGAGSYNEQFF,TGTGCCAGCAGTTCGATTACTAGCGGGGGGGCCGGGTCCTACAATGAGCAGTTCTTC